Listed below are T cell receptor beta chains from one sample, sequenced in a study of T cell changes during pregnancy in multiple sclerosis. The protocol was immunoSEQ multiplex PCR, while the TCRdb copy is restricted to in-frame clones and leaves out a portion. The table lists about 46,000 clones, about 93% of them singletons. Sample: CD4+ T cells from peripheral blood mononuclear cells, taken after pregnancy. Receptors were obtained from a female donor with multiple sclerosis, enrolled in a pregnancy study. Both conserved end residues are part of each CDR3. D genes are given only for firm matches. A clone size is listed for some rows: how often the clone was seen (once, few, many), or a class if it is expanded.

d_gene: -; j_gene: TRBJ2-7; abundance: -; v_gene: TRBV28; CDR3nt: TGTGCCAGCAGCCCTGCGAGGTTCTACGAGCAGTACTTC; CDR3aa: CASSPARFYEQYF
d_gene: TRBD2; j_gene: TRBJ2-2; abundance: -; v_gene: TRBV18; CDR3nt: TGTGCCAGCTCACCCAGCGGGAGTTCGAACACCGGGGAGCTGTTTTTT; CDR3aa: CASSPSGSSNTGELFF
d_gene: -; j_gene: TRBJ2-1; abundance: -; v_gene: TRBV9; CDR3nt: TGTGCCAGCAGCGTAGGTTCAGGGGGCGCGGGGGGGAGATACAATGAGCAGTTCTTC; CDR3aa: CASSVGSGGAGGRYNEQFF
d_gene: -; j_gene: TRBJ2-1; abundance: -; v_gene: TRBV4-3; CDR3nt: TGCGCCAGCAGCCTTGGAACTAGCTCCCGTGGGAGGCTTGAGCAGTTCTTC; CDR3aa: CASSLGTSSRGRLEQFF
d_gene: TRBD2; j_gene: TRBJ2-7; abundance: -; v_gene: TRBV10-3; CDR3nt: TGTGCCATCAGTGAGTCGCAGGTGTCTAGCGGCTCCTACGAGCAGTACTTC; CDR3aa: CAISESQVSSGSYEQYF
d_gene: -; j_gene: TRBJ2-1; abundance: -; v_gene: TRBV29-1; CDR3nt: TGCAGCGTCCTCCCTCCCGGTGTGGACAATGAGCAGTTCTTC; CDR3aa: CSVLPPGVDNEQFF
d_gene: -; j_gene: TRBJ1-1; abundance: -; v_gene: TRBV12-5; CDR3nt: TGTGCTAGTGGTTTGGCGTTCCAGGTGAACACTGAAGCTTTCTTT; CDR3aa: CASGLAFQVNTEAFF
d_gene: TRBD2; j_gene: TRBJ2-3; abundance: -; v_gene: TRBV2; CDR3nt: TGTGCCAGCGAGCCGGGAGGGAACACAGATACGCAGTATTTT; CDR3aa: CASEPGGNTDTQYF
d_gene: -; j_gene: TRBJ1-1; abundance: once; v_gene: TRBV6-5; CDR3nt: TGTGCCAGCAGTTACTCAGTGCAAGGGGACACTGAAGCTTTCTTT; CDR3aa: CASSYSVQGDTEAFF
d_gene: TRBD1; j_gene: TRBJ1-2; abundance: -; v_gene: TRBV15; CDR3nt: TGTGCCACCAGCAGAGATCTAGGGACAGGGTCCTATGGCTACACCTTC; CDR3aa: CATSRDLGTGSYGYTF
d_gene: TRBD1; j_gene: TRBJ1-1; abundance: -; v_gene: TRBV29-1; CDR3nt: TGCAGCGTCAGGGGGCTCGTGAACACTGAAGCTTTCTTT; CDR3aa: CSVRGLVNTEAFF
d_gene: TRBD2; j_gene: TRBJ2-3; abundance: once; v_gene: TRBV30; CDR3nt: TGTGCCTGGAGTGTTATTAGCGGGAGGGTCGCAGATACGCAGTATTTT; CDR3aa: CAWSVISGRVADTQYF
d_gene: -; j_gene: TRBJ2-5; abundance: once; v_gene: TRBV30; CDR3nt: TGTGCCTGGAGTCCAGGAGGGTCAGACCAAGAGACCCAGTACTTC; CDR3aa: CAWSPGGSDQETQYF
d_gene: TRBD1; j_gene: TRBJ1-2; abundance: -; v_gene: TRBV2; CDR3nt: TGTGCCAGCAGAGGACAGGGGATGGATGGCTACACCTTC; CDR3aa: CASRGQGMDGYTF
d_gene: -; j_gene: TRBJ1-2; abundance: -; v_gene: TRBV29-1; CDR3nt: TGCAGCGTCTCCACCCCCGCGTATGATGGCTACACCTTC; CDR3aa: CSVSTPAYDGYTF
d_gene: TRBD2; j_gene: TRBJ2-5; abundance: -; v_gene: TRBV18; CDR3nt: TGTGCCAGCTCACCACCGACTGCAGTAGCGGGAGGGCGAGAGACCCAGTACTTC; CDR3aa: CASSPPTAVAGGRETQYF
d_gene: -; j_gene: TRBJ2-7; abundance: -; v_gene: TRBV27; CDR3nt: TGTGCCAGCAGTTCCGGCTTGAGAGGTCTGGAGCAGTACTTC; CDR3aa: CASSSGLRGLEQYF
d_gene: TRBD2; j_gene: TRBJ2-4; abundance: -; v_gene: TRBV28; CDR3nt: TGTGCCAGCAGTTTAGCGGGTGGGAGGGTGGTGGGCAAAAACATTCAGTACTTC; CDR3aa: CASSLAGGRVVGKNIQYF
d_gene: -; j_gene: TRBJ1-1; abundance: -; v_gene: TRBV9; CDR3nt: TGTGCCAGCAGCTCGGTCTTGAACACTGAAGCTTTCTTT; CDR3aa: CASSSVLNTEAFF
d_gene: TRBD2; j_gene: TRBJ2-7; abundance: -; v_gene: TRBV7-2; CDR3nt: TGTGCCAGCAGCTTCGCCCGGGGGGACTACGAGCAGTACTTC; CDR3aa: CASSFARGDYEQYF
d_gene: TRBD2; j_gene: TRBJ2-3; abundance: -; v_gene: TRBV5-1; CDR3nt: TGCGCCAGCAGCTTACGGACTAGCGGGAGGGCCGGGGGGGATACGCAGTATTTT; CDR3aa: CASSLRTSGRAGGDTQYF
d_gene: -; j_gene: TRBJ2-1; abundance: -; v_gene: TRBV2; CDR3nt: TGTGCCAGCAGTCCGCGACTCAGTAGGAACAATGAGCAGTTCTTC; CDR3aa: CASSPRLSRNNEQFF
d_gene: -; j_gene: TRBJ1-1; abundance: few; v_gene: TRBV5-1; CDR3nt: TGCGCCAGCAGCCCTGGACAGACGAACACTGAAGCTTTCTTT; CDR3aa: CASSPGQTNTEAFF
d_gene: TRBD1; j_gene: TRBJ1-2; abundance: -; v_gene: TRBV14; CDR3nt: TGTGCCAGCAGCCAAAACCGGGACAGGAGGGCTCGGGGCTACACCTTC; CDR3aa: CASSQNRDRRARGYTF
d_gene: -; j_gene: TRBJ1-3; abundance: -; v_gene: TRBV2; CDR3nt: TGTGCCAGCAGTGAAGGTCTCCCTAGCTCTGGAAACACCATATATTTT; CDR3aa: CASSEGLPSSGNTIYF
d_gene: TRBD1; j_gene: TRBJ2-7; abundance: once; v_gene: TRBV13; CDR3nt: TGTGCCAGCAGCTTACCGGGACAGCTTAGGCACGAGCAGTACTTC; CDR3aa: CASSLPGQLRHEQYF
d_gene: TRBD1; j_gene: TRBJ2-5; abundance: once; v_gene: TRBV7-9; CDR3nt: TGTGCCAGCAGTTTCTCCGGGACAGGGGGACTCACCCAGTACTTC; CDR3aa: CASSFSGTGGLTQYF
d_gene: -; j_gene: TRBJ2-5; abundance: -; v_gene: TRBV5-6; CDR3nt: TGTGCCAGCAGCTTTTGGAGGGCCCCTCGGGAGACCCAGTACTTC; CDR3aa: CASSFWRAPRETQYF
d_gene: TRBD2; j_gene: TRBJ2-3; abundance: once; v_gene: TRBV27; CDR3nt: TGTGCCAGCATCCGGCTAGCGGGAGATGCATGGGATACGCAGTATTTT; CDR3aa: CASIRLAGDAWDTQYF
d_gene: TRBD1; j_gene: TRBJ1-1; abundance: -; v_gene: TRBV11-2; CDR3nt: TGTGCCAGCAGCGGCCGGACAGGGTCTATTTCGGCTGAAGCTTTCTTT; CDR3aa: CASSGRTGSISAEAFF
d_gene: -; j_gene: TRBJ2-2; abundance: -; v_gene: TRBV7-2; CDR3nt: TGTGCCAGCAGCTCATACACCGGGGAGCTGTTTTTT; CDR3aa: CASSSYTGELFF
d_gene: -; j_gene: TRBJ1-1; abundance: -; v_gene: TRBV27; CDR3nt: TGTGCCAGCAGTTCTTCTCCGGCAGGGCGGTTCACTGAAGCTTTCTTT; CDR3aa: CASSSSPAGRFTEAFF
d_gene: -; j_gene: TRBJ2-5; abundance: -; v_gene: TRBV6-8; CDR3nt: TGTGCCAGCAGCTACGTTAGCCGCCCGGGTGTGCGGGAGACCCAGTACTTC; CDR3aa: CASSYVSRPGVRETQYF
d_gene: -; j_gene: TRBJ1-2; abundance: -; v_gene: TRBV6-5; CDR3nt: TGTGCCAGCAGCCCGCTGGGGCAGGGAGCGGGAGGCTACACCTTC; CDR3aa: CASSPLGQGAGGYTF
d_gene: -; j_gene: TRBJ2-7; abundance: -; v_gene: TRBV7-9; CDR3nt: TGTGCCAGCAGCCCTTCGGCGGTCTCCTACGAGCAGTACTTC; CDR3aa: CASSPSAVSYEQYF